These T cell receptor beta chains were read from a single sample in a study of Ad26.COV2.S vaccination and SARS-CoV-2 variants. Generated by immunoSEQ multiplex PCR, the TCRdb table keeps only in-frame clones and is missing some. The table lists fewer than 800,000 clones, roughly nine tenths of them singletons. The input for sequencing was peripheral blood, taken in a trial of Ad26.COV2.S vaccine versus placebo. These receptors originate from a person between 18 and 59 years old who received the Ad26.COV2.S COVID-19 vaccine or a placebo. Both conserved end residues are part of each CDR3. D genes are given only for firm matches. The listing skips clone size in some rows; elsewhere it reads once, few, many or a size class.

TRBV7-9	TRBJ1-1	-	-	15	TGTGCCAGCAGCTCCAGGGACGGCTTTGGGACTGAAGCTTTCTTT	CASSSRDGFGTEAFF
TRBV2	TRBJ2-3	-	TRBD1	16	TGTGCCAGCAGTGAAAAGGGGACAGGGATAGGAGATACGCAGTATTTT	CASSEKGTGIGDTQYF
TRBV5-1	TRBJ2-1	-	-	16	TGCGCCAGCAGCTTATTCAGCTCTAGCTCCTACAATGAGCAGTTCTTC	CASSLFSSSSYNEQFF
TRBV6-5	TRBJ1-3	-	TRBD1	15	TGTGCCAGCAGTTACAGGGGGCCCTCTGGAAACACCATATATTTT	CASSYRGPSGNTIYF
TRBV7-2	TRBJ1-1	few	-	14	TGTGCCAGCATCCTAACAGGGACTACAGGTGAAGCTTTCTTT	CASILTGTTGEAFF
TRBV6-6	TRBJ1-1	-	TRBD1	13	TGTGCCAGCAGGGACAGGGAGAACACTGAAGCTTTCTTT	CASRDRENTEAFF
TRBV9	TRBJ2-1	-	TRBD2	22	TGTGCCAGCAGCGAGTTGGGACTAGCGGGATTATCCGGATCTCCTACTGGTAATGAGCAGTTCTTC	CASSELGLAGLSGSPTGNEQFF
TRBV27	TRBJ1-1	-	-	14	TGTGCCAGCCGATCCCCAGGGGCCCCCACTGAAGCTTTCTTT	CASRSPGAPTEAFF
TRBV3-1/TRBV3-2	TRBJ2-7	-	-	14	TGTGCCAGCAGCCAAGAGGGGTCCTCCTACGAGCAGTACTTC	CASSQEGSSYEQYF
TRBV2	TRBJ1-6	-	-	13	TGTGCCAGCAGTGAATACGGAAATTCACCCCTCCACTTT	CASSEYGNSPLHF
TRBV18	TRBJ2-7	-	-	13	TGTGCCAGCTCACCAGGAGGCTCCTACGAGCAGTACTTC	CASSPGGSYEQYF
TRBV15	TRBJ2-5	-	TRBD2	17	TGTGCCACCAGCAGAGATCATGGCGGGAGGGCCAGGGAGACCCAGTACTTC	CATSRDHGGRARETQYF
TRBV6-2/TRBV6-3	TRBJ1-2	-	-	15	TGTGCCAGCAGTCCCCATCAATCCGGAGGCTATGGCTACACCTTC	CASSPHQSGGYGYTF
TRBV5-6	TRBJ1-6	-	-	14	TGTGCCAGCAGCGCGCAGGGTTATAATTCACCCCTCCACTTT	CASSAQGYNSPLHF
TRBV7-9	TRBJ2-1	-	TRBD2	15	TGTGCCAGCAGCCACGGGACTAGCGGGAGGCATGAGCAGTTCTTC	CASSHGTSGRHEQFF
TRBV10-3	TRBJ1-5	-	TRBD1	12	TGTGCCATCGGACAGGGGGACCAGCCCCAGCATTTT	CAIGQGDQPQHF
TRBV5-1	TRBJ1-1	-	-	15	TGCGCCAGCAGCACACCGGACAGATTGAACACTGAAGCTTTCTTT	CASSTPDRLNTEAFF
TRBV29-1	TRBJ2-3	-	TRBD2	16	TGCAGCGTTGAAGCGGTAACGGGAGGGCCGGATGATACGCAGTATTTT	CSVEAVTGGPDDTQYF
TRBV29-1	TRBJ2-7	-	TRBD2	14	TGCAGCGTTGATTTGGCGGGAGAGGCCTACGAGCAGTACTTC	CSVDLAGEAYEQYF
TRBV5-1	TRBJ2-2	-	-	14	TGCGCCAGCAGCGCCAAATTGGACACCGGGGAGCTGTTTTTT	CASSAKLDTGELFF
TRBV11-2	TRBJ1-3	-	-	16	TGTGCCAGCAGCTTAGCAGTCAGGGGTACAGGAAACACCATATATTTT	CASSLAVRGTGNTIYF
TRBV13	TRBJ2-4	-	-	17	TGTGCCAGCAGCTCCCCGGGACCTCTCCTAGCCAAAAACATTCAGTACTTC	CASSSPGPLLAKNIQYF
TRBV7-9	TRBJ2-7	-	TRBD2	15	TGTGCCAGCAGCCAAATTACGGGACTAGGTGACGAGCAGTACTTC	CASSQITGLGDEQYF
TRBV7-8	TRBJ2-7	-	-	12	TGTGCCAGCAGCCTGACTTCCTACGAGCAGTACTTC	CASSLTSYEQYF
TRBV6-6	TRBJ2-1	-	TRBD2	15	TGTGCCAGCAGTTACGGCACTAGCGGTCACAATGAGCAGTTCTTC	CASSYGTSGHNEQFF